Listed below are T cell receptor beta chains from one sample, sequenced in a study of regulatory T cells in long-lasting Graves disease. Using its own MiXCR run on the multiplex PCR reads, TCRdb lists one record per CDR3 protein. This table holds about 430,000 distinct CDR3 sequences, 15% found once. This same sample was also part of a study on T cells in Graves' hyperthyroidism and ophthalmopathy.

The sample was peripheral blood mononuclear cells (PBMCs), taken at new diagnosis, from a patient treated with antithyroid drugs. The source is a woman between 40 and 50 years old with Graves disease. The CDR3 runs from the conserved cysteine through the conserved F or W. The D gene is left open where the match is weak. The size field is filled for only some rows; it gives once, few, many or a size class.

v_gene	j_gene	d_gene	abundance	CDR3aa	CDR3nt
TRBV7-2	TRBJ1-1	TRBD1	many	CASSRDSLNTEAFF	TGCGCCAGCAGCCGGGACAGCCTGAACACTGAAGCTTTCTTT
TRBV6-2/TRBV6-3	TRBJ2-5	TRBD1	.	CASSYPTGGTIEETQYF	TGTGCCAGCAGTTACCCGACAGGGGGAACAATCGAGGAGACCCAGTACTTC
TRBV2	TRBJ2-7	.	many	CASSDPGASYEQYF	TGTGCCAGCAGTGACCCAGGGGCATCTTACGAGCAGTACTTC
TRBV24-1	TRBJ2-1	TRBD2	.	CATSVGTSAGAYNEQFF	TGTGCCACCAGTGTTGGGACTAGCGCCGGGGCCTACAATGAGCAGTTCTTC
TRBV3-1	TRBJ2-2	.	many	CASSADYNTGELFF	TGTGCCAGCAGCGCCGATTACAACACCGGGGAGCTGTTTTTT
TRBV4-1	TRBJ1-5	.	.	CASSQVGGSFMDQPQHF	TGCGCCAGCAGCCAAGTTGGGGGTTCGTTCATGGATCAGCCCCAGCATTTT
TRBV11-2	TRBJ2-2	TRBD1	many	CASSTTGAGELFF	TGTGCCAGCAGCACTACAGGGGCCGGGGAGCTGTTTTTT
TRBV28	TRBJ1-5	TRBD1	many	CASSLGQGYGPQHF	TGTGCCAGCAGCCTGGGACAGGGTTACGGGCCCCAGCATTTT
TRBV29-1	TRBJ1-5	TRBD1	.	CSVGTGPNQPQHF	TGCAGCGTTGGGACAGGTCCCAATCAGCCCCAGCATTTT
TRBV30	TRBJ1-4	TRBD1	many	CAWSVLGQGEVVGEKLFF	TGTGCCTGGAGTGTTCTTGGACAGGGTGAGGTAGTCGGTGAAAAACTGTTTTTT
TRBV10-3	TRBJ1-1	.	.	CAISLGYGNTEAFF	TGTGCCATCAGTCTAGGGTATGGGAACACTGAAGCTTTCTTT
TRBV10-2	TRBJ2-5	.	once	CASSENGEAQYF	TGCGCCAGCAGTGAGAACGGAGAGGCCCAGTACTTC
TRBV18	TRBJ2-7	TRBD1	.	CASSRTGKISYEQYF	TGTGCCAGCTCAAGGACAGGGAAAATCTCATACGAGCAGTACTTC
TRBV18	TRBJ2-1	TRBD2	many	CASSPRLAGVGNEQFF	TGTGCCAGCTCACCACGACTAGCGGGAGTCGGTAATGAGCAGTTCTTC
TRBV28	TRBJ2-7	TRBD2	many	CATRLAVTYEQYF	TGTGCCACCCGACTAGCGGTTACCTACGAGCAGTACTTC
TRBV19	TRBJ1-1	.	many	CASSRVLLRTEAFF	TGTGCCAGTAGTAGGGTATTGTTGAGGACTGAAGCTTTCTTT
TRBV12-3/TRBV12-4	TRBJ1-6	.	many	CASSLVQPGGSPLHF	TGTGCCAGCAGTTTAGTACAGCCTGGAGGCTCACCCCTCCACTTT
TRBV28	TRBJ2-7	.	many	CASSLFRDSYEQYF	TGTGCCAGCAGTTTATTTCGGGACTCCTACGAGCAGTACTTC
TRBV30	TRBJ2-5	.	many	CAWSQGSETQYF	TGTGCCTGGAGCCAGGGTTCGGAGACCCAGTACTTC
TRBV25-1	TRBJ2-3	.	few	CASSERTDTQYF	TGTGCCAGCAGTGAACGCACAGATACGCAGTATTTT
TRBV12-3/TRBV12-4	TRBJ2-7	.	many	CASSLSAYEQYF	TGTGCCAGCAGTTTATCTGCCTACGAGCAGTACTTC
TRBV24-1	TRBJ2-1	TRBD2	few	CATILTPSGNGYNEQFF	TGTGCCACCATTCTAACCCCTAGCGGGAACGGGTACAATGAGCAGTTCTTC
TRBV19	TRBJ2-1	.	many	CASSMASGTYNEQFF	TGTGCCAGTAGTATGGCGTCGGGGACCTACAATGAGCAGTTCTTC
TRBV12-5	TRBJ2-1	TRBD2	many	CASGLVVSGSAGNEQFF	TGTGCTAGTGGTTTGGTAGTTAGCGGGAGTGCTGGGAATGAGCAGTTCTTC
TRBV18	TRBJ2-3	.	.	CASSPRARNTDTQYF	TGTGCCAGCTCACCACGAGCCAGGAACACAGATACGCAGTATTTT
TRBV28	TRBJ2-7	TRBD2	few	CASSPSGREGEQYF	TGTGCCAGCAGTCCTAGCGGGAGGGAGGGTGAGCAGTACTTC
TRBV7-2	TRBJ2-7	TRBD1	many	CASSLGTGASYEQYF	TGTGCCAGCAGCCTTGGGACAGGGGCCTCCTACGAGCAGTACTTC
TRBV9	TRBJ2-7	.	.	CASSVSQSTYEQYF	TGTGCCAGCAGCGTATCGCAGAGCACCTACGAGCAGTACTTC
TRBV12-3/TRBV12-4	TRBJ1-1	.	.	CASSLRETGEAFF	TGTGCCAGCAGTTTAAGGGAGACAGGTGAAGCTTTCTTT
TRBV20-1	TRBJ1-5	.	many	CSAKDKYSNQPQHF	TGCAGTGCTAAAGACAAGTACAGTAATCAGCCCCAGCATTTT